The TCR beta chain described here comes from a study of shared clonotypes between healthy human individuals. Whole-study results and caveats: Among non-shared clonotypes, generation probabilities were lower than among those shared by all four donors.

Negatively enriched CD4+ T cells were divided by CD45RA into naive and memory. At deep level, the assay was performed. Libraries were prepared by immunoSEQ multiplex PCR; TCRdb keeps only in-frame clonotypes and omits some of them. The data contain hundreds of thousands of clones, around 97% of them seen just once; the ten biggest clones take up 0.045% to 0.06%. Notes on this clone: Its antigen is still unknown.

This CDR3 contains 19 residues. Trimming cost V 3 bases and J 2 bases, with 26 bases left between them. The germline CDR1 and CDR2 sequences are LNHDA and SQIVND (reference sequence). Sequencing was performed on naive CD4+ T cells sorted from blood. Subset here: CD45RA+ positively selected. The receptor was isolated from a woman aged 25-40 years in good health. The chain couples TRBV19 to TRBJ2-7, with D possibly TRBD1 on 5 matching bases. CDR3 loop: CASSIKVRIGRAAAYEQYF. The CDR3 DNA sequence: TGTGCCAGTAGTATTAAAGTTAGGATTGGCAGGGCTGCTGCCTACGAGCAGTACTTC. Drawing the rest from reference TRBV19 and TRBJ2-7, the complete variable domain is DGGITQSPKYLFRKEGQNVTLSCEQNLNHDAMYWYRQDPGQGLRLIYYSQIVNDFQKGDIAEGYSVSREKKESFPLTVTSAQKNPTAFYLCASSIKVRIGRAAAYEQYFGPGTRLTVT.